Below, one T cell receptor (beta chain) is given with its context. The antigen remains undetermined. Assay: immunoSEQ multiplex PCR; the TCRdb copy retains only in-frame clones and omits some. The table has more than 70,000 clones, approximately 89% seen once. The entry originates in a study of T cell responses to AZD1222 COVID-19 vaccine. The CDR3 is 16 residues long. Looked up from germline, CDR1 is SGHDT and CDR2 is YYEEEE. V lost 4 bases, J lost 0 bases, and 7 bases stayed unmatched. Overall study results and limits: Repertoire sampling occurred only after the peak T cell response.

The input for sequencing was peripheral blood, taken on day 0 of AZD1222 vaccination. J is TRBJ2-1 and V is TRBV5-6; 7 nucleotides match TRBD2. The sequence came from an adult in good health. The CDR3 protein is CASSPVSSGSYNEQFF. CDR3 DNA sequence: TGTGCCAGCAGCCCCGTTTCTAGCGGCTCCTACAATGAGCAGTTCTTC.